Following are 27 T cell receptor beta chains from one sample sequenced in a study of OX40 agonist ivuxolimab in advanced cancers. Some clones are missing from TCRdb's copy, which holds only in-frame ones; the method was immunoSEQ multiplex PCR. The sample has 55,000 to 70,000 clones; 80% are singletons. The source was CD4+ or CD8+ T cells sorted from blood, collected in a trial of the OX40 agonist ivuxolimab. Every receptor here comes from an adult with an advanced solid tumor such as melanoma, head and neck, liver or kidney cancer.

The gene calls are TRBV6-1 and TRBJ2-1, with a tentative D call TRBD2 (6 bases). Trimming took off 3 bases at V and 4 bases at J, with 13 bases between the two ends. CDR3 length equals 15 residues. CDR1 MNHNS and CDR2 SASEGT come from the germline V gene. This CDR3 reads CASSDGGVKYNEQFF. As DNA, the CDR3 is TGTGCCAGCAGTGACGGCGGGGTTAAGTACAATGAGCAGTTCTTC.

The J gene is TRBJ1-2, the V gene TRBV6-5, with 12 bases aligning to TRBD1. Losses at the gene ends were 6 bases for V and 6 bases for J; bases not matched to a gene: 8. The CDR3 runs to 15 residues. Germline CDR1 and CDR2: MNHEY and SVGAGI. The CDR3 coding sequence is TGTGCCAGCAGGCAACCCGGGACAGGGGGCAATGGCTACACCTTC. Translating it yields CASRQPGTGGNGYTF.

The chain joins TRBV18 to TRBJ1-4; a possible D gene is TRBD1 (5 bases). Trimming took 6 bases from V and 0 from J, leaving 20 bases between them. Germline assignment: CDR1 KGHSH and CDR2 LQKENI. CDR3 length: 18 amino acids. The CDR3 DNA reads TGTGCCAGCTCTAACTTCCAGGGTGGTCTAGCAACTAATGAAAAACTGTTTTTT. Residues: CASSNFQGGLATNEKLFF.

V usage is TRBV2 and J usage is TRBJ1-2; D is ambiguous. Germline V lookup: CDR1 SNHLY, CDR2 FYNNEI. The CDR3 covers 12 residues. The V end lost 5 bases, the J end lost 5 bases, and 9 bases lay between the germline ends. The CDR3 DNA reads as TGTGCCAGCAGTACGGAGGGATATGGCTACACCTTC. Protein product: CASSTEGYGYTF.

The chain combines TRBV5-1 with TRBJ2-1; D may be TRBD2 (6 bases). Germline V gene lookup returns CDR1 SGHRS and CDR2 YFSETQ. The CDR3 sequence is 14 residues long. Trimming took 0 bases from V and 8 from J, leaving 12 bases between them. The CDR3 region has the DNA TGCGCCAGCAGCTTGGAGGGGCCGGGGGATGAGCAGTTCTTC. Translated, it gives CASSLEGPGDEQFF.

This clone was seen once. The chain joins TRBV6-5 to TRBJ1-2, with 10 bases identical to TRBD1. The germline gives CDR1 MNHEY, CDR2 SVGAGI. CDR3 size: 16 residues. The V and J ends lost 1 base and 4 bases, in that order; junction bases with no gene match: 6. CDR3 sequence reads: CASSYWDRGSRYGYTF. The CDR3 region has the DNA TGTGCCAGCAGTTACTGGGACAGGGGATCACGCTATGGCTACACCTTC.

The chain has TRBV10-3 and TRBJ1-3; 7 bases are shared with TRBD1. Germline V gives CDR1 ENHRY, CDR2 SYGVKD. V was pared by 4 bases and J by 2 bases, with 5 bases of the junction left unmatched. CDR3 length: 15 residues. This CDR3 is CAISARQGAGNTIYF. CDR3 coding DNA: TGTGCCATCAGTGCTCGTCAGGGGGCTGGAAACACCATATATTTT.

V usage is TRBV28 and J usage is TRBJ2-5; TRBD2 is a possible D gene (7 bases). This CDR3 comprises 14 residues. V was pared by 2 bases and J by 3 bases, with 10 bases between. Germline CDR1 is MDHEN and CDR2 is SYDVKM. The CDR3 DNA reads TGTGCCAGCAGTTTAGCGGGGGCGGAAGAGACCCAGTACTTC. As protein: CASSLAGAEETQYF.

The chain carries TRBV29-1 and TRBJ1-2, with D possibly being TRBD1 (5 bases). The germline gives CDR1 SQVTM, CDR2 ANQGSEA. V dropped 3 bases and J dropped 8 bases, with 13 bases sitting between them. This CDR3 region has 12 residues. The CDR3 DNA is TGCAGCGTTGATACTCAGGGACGGGGCTACACCTTC. As protein: CSVDTQGRGYTF. The full variable domain, completed using reference TRBV29-1 and TRBJ1-2, is SAVISQKPSRDICQRGTSLTIQCQVDSQVTMMFWYRQQPGQSLTLIATANQGSEATYESGFVIDKFPISRPNLTFSTLTVSNMSPEDSSIYLCSVDTQGRGYTFGSGTRLTVV.

This chain links TRBV11-2 with TRBJ1-1, with 7 bases lining up with TRBD1. V lost 4 bases, J lost 0 bases, and 8 bases stayed unmatched. The CDR3 loop spans 16 amino acids. Germline V gives CDR1 SGHAT, CDR2 FQNNGV. CDR3 amino acids: CASSSLQGMVNTEAFF. CDR3 coding DNA: TGTGCCAGCAGCTCCCTACAGGGGATGGTGAACACTGAAGCTTTCTTT.

The chain uses TRBV11-2 and TRBJ2-2; the match to TRBD2 covers 8 bases. After removal of 5 bases from V and 6 bases from J, the junction contained 5 bases not matched to a gene. The CDR3 contains 14 residues. CDR1 SGHAT and CDR2 FQNNGV come from the germline V gene. CDR3 amino acids: CASSKSGGAGELFF. DNA of the CDR3: TGTGCCAGCAGCAAATCCGGGGGGGCCGGGGAGCTGTTTTTT. The complete variable domain, with remaining parts taken from reference TRBV11-2 and TRBJ2-2, reads EAGVAQSPRYKIIEKRQSVAFWCNPISGHATLYWYQQILGQGPKLLIQFQNNGVVDDSQLPKDRFSAERLKGVDSTLKIQPAKLEDSAVYLCASSKSGGAGELFFGEGSRLTVL.

The V call is TRBV4-1, the J call TRBJ2-6; D unclear. Germline-derived CDR1 and CDR2 are MGHRA and YSYEKL. The V end lost 0 bases, the J end lost 1 base, and 7 bases lay between the germline ends. The CDR3 runs to 16 residues. CDR3 region: CASSQERRSGANVLTF. CDR3 bases: TGCGCCAGCAGCCAAGAAAGAAGGTCTGGGGCCAACGTCCTGACTTTC.

This chain connects TRBV9 to TRBJ2-3; 8 bases are a match to TRBD2. J lost 0 bases, V lost 2 bases, and 2 bases had no gene match. The CDR3 is 15 residues long. Germline V gives CDR1 SGDLS, CDR2 YYNGEE. CDR3 sequence: CASSVSGGSTDTQYF. The DNA for the CDR3 is TGTGCCAGCAGCGTCAGCGGGGGAAGCACAGATACGCAGTATTTT.

This chain joins TRBV4-1 and TRBJ1-3; D is perhaps TRBD1 (6 bases). The germline V gene has CDR1 MGHRA and CDR2 YSYEKL. V was trimmed by 4 bases and J by 0 bases, leaving 19 bases between them. This CDR3 has 18 residues. This CDR3 reads CASSRRQGMIVSGNTIYF. CDR3 sequence (DNA): TGCGCCAGCAGCCGTCGGCAGGGGATGATTGTCTCTGGAAACACCATATATTTT.

The chain carries TRBV7-3 and TRBJ2-6, with D uncertain. Trimming stripped 6 bases from V and 0 bases from J, with 9 bases between. Germline values: CDR1 SGHTA, CDR2 FQGTGA. The CDR3 length is 15 residues. The CDR3 DNA reads TGTGCCAGCAGTCCTGACCTCTCTGGGGCCAACGTCCTGACTTTC. Translating it yields CASSPDLSGANVLTF.

V gene TRBV5-1 combines with J gene TRBJ1-1; 7 nucleotides align to TRBD1. J gave up 10 bases and V 4 bases, and 10 bases lay outside the gene matches. Germline V gene sequence: CDR1 SGHRS, CDR2 YFSETQ. The CDR3 has 13 residues. As DNA, the CDR3 is TGCGCCAGCAGCCCTGGCCAGGGGGTGGGAGCTTTCTTT. Amino acid sequence: CASSPGQGVGAFF.

The V gene is TRBV6-5, the J gene TRBJ1-2, with 9 bases lining up with TRBD1. V lost 6 bases to trimming and J lost 2 bases; unmatched junction nucleotides: 7. The CDR3 covers 15 residues. Germline CDR1 reads MNHEY; CDR2 reads SVGAGI. CDR3 DNA sequence: TGTGCCAGCAGCCGGGACAGGGTACAAAACTATGGCTACACCTTC. This encodes CASSRDRVQNYGYTF.

CDR3 residues: CASSQEGTGRETQYF. The CDR3, as DNA: TGTGCCAGCAGCCAAGAGGGGACAGGGAGAGAGACCCAGTACTTC. The chain recombines TRBV5-4 with TRBJ2-5; TRBD1 agrees at 9 bases. The CDR3 consists of 15 residues. Germline V lookup: CDR1 SGHNT, CDR2 YYREEE (reference sequence). V gave up 4 bases and J gave up 4 bases; unmatched junction bases: 8.

This clone was counted a few times. V and J are TRBV1 and TRBJ2-5; TRBD2, the D gene given by the table, was not confirmed from the DNA. TRBV1 is reported as a pseudogene. CDR3 size: 17 residues. In nucleotides, the CDR3 is TGCACCAGCAGCCAGTGTTTGGCGGAGAAGGTAGGAGAGACCCAGTACTTC. Translation: CTSSQCLAEKVGETQYF.

In DNA form, the CDR3 reads TGTGCCAGCAGCTTAGGCCGGAGCTCCTACAATGAGCAGTTCTTC. Translating it yields CASSLGRSSYNEQFF. The J gene is TRBJ2-1, the V gene TRBV13; D is uncertain. The ends were cut back, 0 bases at V and 0 bases at J, with 6 bases in the middle. The CDR3 is 15 residues long. Germline loops: CDR1 PRHDT, CDR2 FYEKMQ (reference sequence).

The rearrangement uses TRBV30 and TRBJ2-1, with 9 positions matching TRBD2. With V trimmed by 4 bases and J by 6 bases, 13 bases remained unmatched. Looked up from germline, CDR1 is GTSNPN and CDR2 is SVGIG (reference sequence). The CDR3 has 16 residues. The CDR3 DNA reads TGTGCCTGGACCCCAATAGCGGGGGCGCTCTTCAATGAGCAGTTCTTC. Its translation is CAWTPIAGALFNEQFF.

V usage is TRBV6-5 and J usage is TRBJ1-2, with D unclear. The CDR3 is 14 residues long. Germline V gives CDR1 MNHEY, CDR2 SVGAGI. Between the trimmed V and J ends, which lost 0 bases and 3 bases, there was a span of 8 bases. CDR3 residues: CASSYSPTYYGYTF. As DNA, the CDR3 is TGTGCCAGCAGTTACTCGCCCACTTACTATGGCTACACCTTC.

The chain links TRBV30 to TRBJ2-3, with D possibly matching TRBD1 (5 bases). This CDR3 has 13 amino acids. Trimming cost V 0 bases and J 3 bases, with 7 bases left between them. Looked up from germline, CDR1 is GTSNPN and CDR2 is SVGIG (reference sequence). The CDR3 nucleotides read TGTGCCTGGAGTGTAGCAGGGACAGATACGCAGTATTTT. It is translated as CAWSVAGTDTQYF.

The chain recombines TRBV4-2 with TRBJ1-5; 10 nucleotides match TRBD1. CDR1 LGHNA and CDR2 YNFKEQ come from the germline V gene. CDR3 size: 16 residues. With 1 base clipped from V and 2 bases from J, the junction kept 2 bases outside the gene matches. The CDR3 nucleotides are TGTGCCAGCAGCCAAGGGGACAGGGGCGGCAATCAGCCCCAGCATTTT. Amino acids: CASSQGDRGGNQPQHF.

CDR3 DNA: TGTGCCTGGAGGACAGGGTTGGGCACTGAAGCTTTCTTT. Its translation: CAWRTGLGTEAFF. The gene calls are TRBV30 and TRBJ1-1, with TRBD1 matching over 7 bases. V shed 3 bases, J shed 4 bases, and the junction held 5 bases outside the gene matches. Germline V gene sequence: CDR1 GTSNPN, CDR2 SVGIG (reference sequence). The CDR3 consists of 13 residues.

In the case of this clone: Other DNA sequences in the sample encode the same CDR3. The V and J genes are TRBV2 and TRBJ1-1; D gene unclear. The germline V gene has CDR1 SNHLY and CDR2 FYNNEI. The CDR3 extends over 14 amino acids. Trimming took off 3 bases at V and 0 bases at J, with 8 bases between the two ends. CDR3 protein: CASSDRSMNTEAFF. CDR3 nucleotides: TGTGCCAGCAGTGACAGATCCATGAACACTGAAGCTTTCTTT.

The CDR3, as DNA: TGCGCCAGCAGCCAAGGGACAGGGCCCGTTGCCGGGGAGCTGTTTTTT. Its translation is CASSQGTGPVAGELFF. V gene TRBV4-1 combines with J gene TRBJ2-2; 8 nucleotides match TRBD1. CDR3 length: 16 amino acids. After removal of 1 base from V and 6 bases from J, the junction contained 7 bases not matched to a gene. CDR1 is MGHRA, CDR2 YSYEKL, per germline.